Detailed here is one T cell receptor beta chain. This sample is part of a study of cytomegalovirus exposure and HLA in healthy donors. A multiplex PCR was run with 60 Vbeta primers and 13 Jbeta primers. Some clones are missing from TCRdb's copy, which holds only in-frame ones; the method was immunoSEQ multiplex PCR. This table has some 120,000 clones, 77% appearing once. This CDR3 region has 15 residues. Germline loops: CDR1 MGHRA, CDR2 YSYEKL. Trimming removed 0 bases from V and 7 bases from J, with 10 bases in between. The rearrangement uses TRBV4-1 and TRBJ1-6; TRBD1 might be the D (6 bases). Sequencing input: PBMCs. The TCR comes from a man younger than 35 in good health and CMV-seropositive. The CDR3 bases are TGCGCCAGCAGCCAAGATAAGGGGGAGAATTCACCCCTCCACTTT. Amino acids: CASSQDKGENSPLHF.